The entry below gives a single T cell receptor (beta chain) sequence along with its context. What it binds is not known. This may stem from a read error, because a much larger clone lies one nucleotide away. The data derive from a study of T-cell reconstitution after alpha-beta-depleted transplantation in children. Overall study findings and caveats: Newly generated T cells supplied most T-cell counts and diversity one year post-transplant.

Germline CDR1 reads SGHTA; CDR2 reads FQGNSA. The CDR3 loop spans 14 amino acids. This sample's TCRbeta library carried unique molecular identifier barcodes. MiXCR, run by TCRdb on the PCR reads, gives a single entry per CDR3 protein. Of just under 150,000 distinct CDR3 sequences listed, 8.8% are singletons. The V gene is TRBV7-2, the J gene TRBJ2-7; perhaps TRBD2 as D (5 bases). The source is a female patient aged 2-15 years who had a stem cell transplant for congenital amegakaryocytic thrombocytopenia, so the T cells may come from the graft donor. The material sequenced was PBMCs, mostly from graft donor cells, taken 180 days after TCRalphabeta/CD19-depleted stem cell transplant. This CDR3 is CASTLNGLSYEQYF. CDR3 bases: TGTGCCAGCACCTTAAATGGACTCTCCTACGAGCAGTACTTC.